These 23 T cell receptor beta chains were all obtained from the same sample, sequenced in a study of cytomegalovirus exposure and HLA in healthy donors. PCR employed 60 Vbeta and 13 Jbeta primers. Profiling relied on immunoSEQ multiplex PCR, and the TCRdb table lists in-frame clones only, not all of them. The table lists approximately 52,000 clones. Specimen: PBMCs. The source of these receptors is a woman aged 55-70 years in good health and CMV-seropositive.

The genes are TRBV11-2 and TRBJ2-7; D may be TRBD1 (6 bases). The CDR3 is 14 amino acids. Germline assignment: CDR1 SGHAT and CDR2 FQNNGV. Trimming took off 5 bases at V and 0 bases at J, with 11 bases between the two ends. CDR3 sequence (DNA): TGTGCCAGCAGCCCGGCAGGGGCCTCCTACGAGCAGTACTTC. This translates into CASSPAGASYEQYF.

The V call is TRBV6-1, the J call TRBJ2-3; TRBD1 aligns across 9 bases. V shed 2 bases and J 4 bases; nucleotides not matched to a gene: 13. Germline CDR1 is MNHNS and CDR2 is SASEGT. The CDR3 totals 18 residues. The CDR3 bases are TGTGCCAGCAGTGAAAACCCAATAACAGGGGGCACGGCAGATACGCAGTATTTT. It is translated as CASSENPITGGTADTQYF.

The CDR3: CASSITDGGQPQHF. DNA for the CDR3: TGTGCCAGCAGCATTACGGACGGGGGTCAGCCCCAGCATTTT. The gene calls are TRBV11-2 and TRBJ1-5; the D gene is possibly TRBD1 (5 bases). Germline loops: CDR1 SGHAT, CDR2 FQNNGV. Trimming removed 5 bases at V and 6 bases at J, with 14 bases between. The CDR3 length is 14 residues.

J is TRBJ2-1 and V is TRBV5-4; D is possibly TRBD1 (5 bases). This CDR3 region has 15 residues. Germline-derived CDR1 and CDR2 are SGHNT and YYREEE (reference sequence). V lost 0 bases and J 5 bases, leaving 12 bases between the germline ends. The CDR3 sequence: CASSLAGKIDNEQFF. The CDR3 region has the DNA TGTGCCAGCAGCTTGGCAGGGAAAATTGACAATGAGCAGTTCTTC. Drawing the rest from reference TRBV5-4 and TRBJ2-1, the complete variable domain is ETGVTQSPTHLIKTRGQQVTLRCSSQSGHNTVSWYQQALGQGPQFIFQYYREEENGRGNFPPRFSGLQFPNYSSELNVNALELDDSALYLCASSLAGKIDNEQFFGPGTRLTVL.

In DNA form, the CDR3 reads TGTGCCAGCGGGGCCGTGGCGGGGCCTTACAATGAGCAGTTCTTC. Protein sequence: CASGAVAGPYNEQFF. The chain is built from TRBV6-5 and TRBJ2-1; a weak D match, TRBD2 (6 bases). Germline-derived CDR1 and CDR2 are MNHEY and SVGAGI. This CDR3 comprises 15 residues. Between the trimmed V and J ends, which lost 8 bases and 4 bases, there was a span of 18 bases.

As concerns this clone: This CDR3 is also generated by other DNA sequences in the sample. J is TRBJ1-6 and V is TRBV6-5, with 7 nucleotides matching TRBD1. V trimming: 6 bases; J trimming: 7 bases; junction bases outside the gene matches: 9. The CDR3 consists of 15 residues. CDR1 is MNHEY and CDR2 is SVGAGI in the germline V gene. The CDR3 sequence: CASRAPGQSNSPLHF. The CDR3 region has the DNA TGTGCCAGCAGAGCCCCGGGACAGTCGAATTCACCCCTCCACTTT.

As concerns this clone: Sequence at one end of the junction differs from germline and may be a read error. The chain links TRBV7-7 to TRBJ2-7; 8 bases fit TRBD2. Germline V gene data show CDR1 as SSHAT and CDR2 as FNYEAQ (reference sequence). The CDR3 length is 16 residues. The CDR3 region is CASTREGYPGVYEQYF. CDR3 DNA sequence: TGTGCTAGCACCCGGGAGGGCTACCCAGGGGTTTACGAGCAGTACTTC.

V and J are TRBV28 and TRBJ2-7; D may be TRBD1 (6 bases). Germline CDR1 and CDR2: MDHEN and SYDVKM. Trimming took 5 bases from V and 4 from J, leaving 15 bases between them. CDR3 size: 14 residues. The CDR3 region is CASSRMGALYEQYF. CDR3 nucleotides: TGTGCCAGCAGTCGAATGGGGGCGTTATACGAGCAGTACTTC.

The chain couples TRBV7-2 to TRBJ2-1; D possibly corresponds to TRBD2 (5 bases). CDR3 length equals 13 residues. The V gene lost 3 bases and the J gene lost 4 bases, with 7 bases spanning the gap. The germline V gene has CDR1 SGHTA and CDR2 FQGNSA. CDR3 region: CASSLTGYNEQFF. The CDR3 DNA reads as TGTGCCAGCAGCTTGACGGGATACAATGAGCAGTTCTTC.

On this clone: The same CDR3 also results from other DNA sequences found in this sample. The gene calls are TRBV19 and TRBJ1-6, with D unresolved. This CDR3 has 12 amino acids. The ends were cut back, 6 bases at V and 9 bases at J, with 9 bases in the middle. Germline V gene lookup returns CDR1 LNHDA and CDR2 SQIVND (reference sequence). CDR3 amino acids: CASSLRVSPLHF. Here the CDR3 DNA reads TGTGCCAGTAGCCTGAGGGTTTCACCCCTCCACTTT.

The rearrangement uses TRBV19 and TRBJ1-5; no firm D call. Between the trimmed V and J ends, which lost 10 bases and 0 bases, there was a span of 13 bases. The CDR3 covers 14 residues. Germline CDR1 is LNHDA and CDR2 is SQIVND (reference sequence). CDR3: CATTARDSNQPQHF. CDR3 DNA: TGTGCCACCACCGCGAGGGATAGCAATCAGCCCCAGCATTTT.

The CDR3 DNA is TGTGCCAGCAGCCTTGAGAACTATGGCTACACCTTC. Its protein is CASSLENYGYTF. The chain couples TRBV7-6 to TRBJ1-2; no clear D. V lost 5 bases to trimming and J lost 2 bases, with 6 bases between them. The CDR3 is made up of 12 amino acids. Germline-derived CDR1 and CDR2 are SGHVS and FNYEAQ.

The V gene is TRBV11-1, the J gene TRBJ2-7; 8 bases fit TRBD2. The CDR3 is 15 residues long. The V gene's germline CDR1 is SGHAT and CDR2 FQDESV (reference sequence). V lost 5 bases to trimming and J lost 4 bases; unmatched junction nucleotides: 10. The CDR3 DNA follows: TGTGCCAGCAGCCCGGGACTAGAGACGACATACGAGCAGTACTTC. Its translation is CASSPGLETTYEQYF.

This chain joins TRBV7-6 and TRBJ2-1, with TRBD1 matching over 12 bases. Looked up from germline, CDR1 is SGHVS and CDR2 is FNYEAQ. The CDR3 is 13 residues long. V dropped 7 bases and J dropped 15; count of bases not matched to a gene: 10. As DNA, the CDR3 is TGTGCCAGCACCGGGACAGGGGGCGAGGGGGTGTTCTTC. The encoded protein is CASTGTGGEGVFF.

This chain joins TRBV7-9 and TRBJ1-1; D ambiguous. The germline CDR1 and CDR2 sequences are SEHNR and FQNEAQ (reference sequence). This CDR3 spans 13 amino acids. V was shortened by 6 bases and J by 0 bases, with 8 bases between the two germline ends. CDR3: CASRLEMNTEAFF. DNA of the CDR3: TGTGCCAGCAGATTGGAGATGAACACTGAAGCTTTCTTT. The whole variable domain, remainder taken from reference TRBV7-9 and TRBJ1-1, is DTGVSQNPRHKITKRGQNVTFRCDPISEHNRLYWYRQTLGQGPEFLTYFQNEAQLEKSRLLSDRFSAERPKGSFSTLEIQRTEQGDSAMYLCASRLEMNTEAFFGQGTRLTVV.

J is TRBJ1-1 and V is TRBV7-2; TRBD1 aligns across 7 bases. From germline, CDR1 is SGHTA and CDR2 FQGNSA. The CDR3 is made up of 14 amino acids. V was pared by 0 bases and J by 5 bases, with 3 bases of the junction left unmatched. CDR3 nucleotides: TGTGCCAGCAGCTTAGCGACAGGGCGAACTGAAGCTTTCTTT. It encodes CASSLATGRTEAFF. Full variable domain (missing parts from reference TRBV7-2 and TRBJ1-1): GAGVSQSPSNKVTEKGKDVELRCDPISGHTALYWYRQSLGQGLEFLIYFQGNSAPDKSGLPSDRFSAERTGGSVSTLTIQRTQQEDSAVYLCASSLATGRTEAFFGQGTRLTVV.

The rearrangement uses TRBV7-2 and TRBJ1-4; maybe TRBD1 (5 bases). The CDR3 sequence is 15 residues long. V was clipped by 4 bases and J by 3 bases, with 12 bases between them. The germline V gene encodes CDR1 SGHTA and CDR2 FQGNSA. The CDR3 reads CASSSGQGANEKLFF. The CDR3 DNA reads TGTGCCAGCAGCTCCGGACAAGGGGCTAATGAAAAACTGTTTTTT.

This chain connects TRBV18 to TRBJ2-7, with D possibly TRBD1 on 6 matching bases. Per germline, CDR1 KGHSH and CDR2 LQKENI. CDR3 length: 15 amino acids. With 5 bases removed from V and 2 bases from J, the gap between germline ends came to 16 bases. This CDR3 reads CASSVTTGSAYEQYF. As DNA, the CDR3 is TGTGCCAGCTCAGTTACTACAGGGTCCGCCTACGAGCAGTACTTC. The whole variable domain, remainder taken from reference TRBV18 and TRBJ2-7, is NAGVMQNPRHLVRRRGQEARLRCSPMKGHSHVYWYRQLPEEGLKFMVYLQKENIIDESGMPKERFSAEFPKEGPSILRIQQVVRGDSAAYFCASSVTTGSAYEQYFGPGTRLTVT.

The V gene is TRBV10-2, the J gene TRBJ2-4, with a tentative D call TRBD2 (6 bases). CDR3 length equals 17 residues. The V end was cut by 0 bases, the J end by 3 bases, with 15 bases between. Germline lookup yields CDR1 WSHSY and CDR2 SAAADI. Here the CDR3 reads CASSESQGGPLKNIQYF. The CDR3 DNA follows: TGCGCCAGCAGTGAGTCGCAGGGAGGCCCTCTCAAAAACATTCAGTACTTC.

The chain links TRBV29-1 to TRBJ2-7; TRBD1 aligns across 10 bases. CDR3 length: 13 residues. The germline V gene encodes CDR1 SQVTM and CDR2 ANQGSEA. V dropped 7 bases and J dropped 3; count of bases not matched to a gene: 6. DNA for the CDR3: TGCAGCGCATGGGGGACAGGGGACTACGAGCAGTACTTC. This encodes CSAWGTGDYEQYF.

This chain connects TRBV5-1 to TRBJ1-6; TRBD1 agrees at 8 bases. Per germline, CDR1 SGHRS and CDR2 YFSETQ. The CDR3 has 15 amino acids. The V segment lost 4 bases and the J segment 4 bases; nucleotides outside the gene matches: 4. The CDR3 protein is CASSPTGVYNSPLHF. The CDR3 DNA follows: TGCGCCAGCAGCCCGACAGGGGTTTATAATTCACCCCTCCACTTT.

This chain connects TRBV19 to TRBJ1-5; 8 positions match TRBD1. The CDR3 length is 19 residues. Germline CDR1 is LNHDA and CDR2 is SQIVND (reference sequence). Unmatched junction bases numbered 18, after V lost 6 bases and J lost 2 bases. CDR3: CASSLPETGVRKGNQPQHF. DNA of the CDR3: TGTGCCAGTAGCCTTCCGGAGACAGGGGTGAGAAAGGGCAATCAGCCCCAGCATTTT. Full variable domain (outside the CDR3, taken from reference TRBV19 and TRBJ1-5): DGGITQSPKYLFRKEGQNVTLSCEQNLNHDAMYWYRQDPGQGLRLIYYSQIVNDFQKGDIAEGYSVSREKKESFPLTVTSAQKNPTAFYLCASSLPETGVRKGNQPQHFGDGTRLSIL.

This rearrangement joins TRBV6-1 to TRBJ2-7, with a weak D call TRBD2 (5 bases). Deletions cut 3 bases from V and 2 bases from J, with 11 bases between. The germline CDR1 and CDR2 sequences are MNHNS and SASEGT. This CDR3 has 14 residues. The CDR3 region is CASSEGAPAYEQYF. The CDR3 DNA is TGTGCCAGCAGTGAGGGAGCGCCTGCCTACGAGCAGTACTTC.